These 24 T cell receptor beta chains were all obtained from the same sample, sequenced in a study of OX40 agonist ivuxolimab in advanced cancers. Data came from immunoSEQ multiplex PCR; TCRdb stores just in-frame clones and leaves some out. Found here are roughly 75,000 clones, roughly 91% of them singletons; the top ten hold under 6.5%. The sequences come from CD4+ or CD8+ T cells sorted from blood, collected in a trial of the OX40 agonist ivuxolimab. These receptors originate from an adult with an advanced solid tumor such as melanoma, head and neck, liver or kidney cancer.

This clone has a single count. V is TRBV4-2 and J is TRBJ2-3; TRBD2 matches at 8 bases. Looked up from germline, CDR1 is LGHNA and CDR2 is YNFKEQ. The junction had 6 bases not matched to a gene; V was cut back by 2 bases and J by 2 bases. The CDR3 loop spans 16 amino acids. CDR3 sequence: CASSQFLRGDTDTQYF. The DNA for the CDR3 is TGTGCCAGCAGCCAATTTTTGCGGGGGGACACAGATACGCAGTATTTT.

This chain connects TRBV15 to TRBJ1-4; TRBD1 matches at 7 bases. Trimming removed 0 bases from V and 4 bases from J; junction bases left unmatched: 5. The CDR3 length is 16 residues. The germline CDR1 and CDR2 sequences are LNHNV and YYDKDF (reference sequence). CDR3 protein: CATSREGDSFNEKLFF. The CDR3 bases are TGTGCCACCAGCAGAGAGGGGGACAGCTTTAATGAAAAACTGTTTTTT.

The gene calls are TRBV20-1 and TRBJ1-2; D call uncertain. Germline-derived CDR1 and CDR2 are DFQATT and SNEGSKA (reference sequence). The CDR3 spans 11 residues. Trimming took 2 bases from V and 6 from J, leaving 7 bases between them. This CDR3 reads CSARKQHGYTF. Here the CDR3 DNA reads TGCAGTGCTAGAAAACAGCATGGCTACACCTTC.

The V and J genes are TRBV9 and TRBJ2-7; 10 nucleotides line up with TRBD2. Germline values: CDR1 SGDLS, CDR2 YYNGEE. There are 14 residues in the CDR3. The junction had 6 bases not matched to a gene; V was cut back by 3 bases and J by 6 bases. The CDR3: CASSEGQREGEQYF. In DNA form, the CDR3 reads TGTGCCAGCAGCGAGGGCCAGCGGGAGGGCGAGCAGTACTTC.

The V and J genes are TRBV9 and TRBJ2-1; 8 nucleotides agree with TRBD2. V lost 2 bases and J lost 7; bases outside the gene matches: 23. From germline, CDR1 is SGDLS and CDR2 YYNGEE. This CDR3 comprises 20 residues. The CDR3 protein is CASSVASGSGTLSKQNEQFF. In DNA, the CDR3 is TGTGCCAGCAGCGTCGCGTCGGGTAGCGGGACTTTATCCAAGCAGAATGAGCAGTTCTTC.

For the CDR3, the DNA is TGTGCCAGCAGCTTAGACCCTTATAATTCACCCCTCCACTTT. It translates to CASSLDPYNSPLHF. The chain carries TRBV11-2 and TRBJ1-6, with unresolved D. V lost 0 bases and J 4 bases, leaving 4 bases between the germline ends. The CDR3 is 14 amino acids. Germline V gives CDR1 SGHAT, CDR2 FQNNGV.

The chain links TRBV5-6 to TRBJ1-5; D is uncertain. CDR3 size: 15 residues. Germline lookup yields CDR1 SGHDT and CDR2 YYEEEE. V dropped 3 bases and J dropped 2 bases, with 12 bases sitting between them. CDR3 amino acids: CASSYGPVRNQPQHF. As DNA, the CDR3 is TGTGCCAGCAGCTACGGGCCCGTGCGCAATCAGCCCCAGCATTTT. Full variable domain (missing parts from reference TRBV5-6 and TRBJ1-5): DAGVTQSPTHLIKTRGQQVTLRCSPKSGHDTVSWYQQALGQGPQFIFQYYEEEERQRGNFPDRFSGHQFPNYSSELNVNALLLGDSALYLCASSYGPVRNQPQHFGDGTRLSIL.

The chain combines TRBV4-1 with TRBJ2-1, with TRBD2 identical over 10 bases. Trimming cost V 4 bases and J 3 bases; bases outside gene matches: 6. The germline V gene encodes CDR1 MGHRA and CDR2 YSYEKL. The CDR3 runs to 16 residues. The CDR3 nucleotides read TGCGCCAGCAGCCCCATGAGCGGGGGGGTCTACAATGAGCAGTTCTTC. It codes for CASSPMSGGVYNEQFF.

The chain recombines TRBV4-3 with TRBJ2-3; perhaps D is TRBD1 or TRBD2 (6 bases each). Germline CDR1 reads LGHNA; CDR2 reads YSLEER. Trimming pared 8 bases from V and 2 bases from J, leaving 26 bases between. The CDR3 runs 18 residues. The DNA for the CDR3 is TGCGCCAGCTCTGTCGGCGGGACACACAATTTCCTCACAGATACGCAGTATTTT. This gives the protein CASSVGGTHNFLTDTQYF.

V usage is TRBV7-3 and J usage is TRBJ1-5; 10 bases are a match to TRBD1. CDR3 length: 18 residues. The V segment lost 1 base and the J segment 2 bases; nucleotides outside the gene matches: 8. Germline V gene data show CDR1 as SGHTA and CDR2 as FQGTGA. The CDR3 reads CASSLRTGGFWGNQPQHF. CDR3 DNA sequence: TGTGCCAGCAGCTTAAGGACAGGGGGTTTTTGGGGCAATCAGCCCCAGCATTTT.

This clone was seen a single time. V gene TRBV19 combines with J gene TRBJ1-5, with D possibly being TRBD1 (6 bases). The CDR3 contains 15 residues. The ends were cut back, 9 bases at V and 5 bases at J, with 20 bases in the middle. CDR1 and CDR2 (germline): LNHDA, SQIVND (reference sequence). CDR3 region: CARIPGHPSHQPQHF. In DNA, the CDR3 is TGTGCCAGAATCCCGGGACACCCCTCGCATCAGCCCCAGCATTTT. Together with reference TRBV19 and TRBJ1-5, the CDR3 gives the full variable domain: DGGITQSPKYLFRKEGQNVTLSCEQNLNHDAMYWYRQDPGQGLRLIYYSQIVNDFQKGDIAEGYSVSREKKESFPLTVTSAQKNPTAFYLCARIPGHPSHQPQHFGDGTRLSIL.

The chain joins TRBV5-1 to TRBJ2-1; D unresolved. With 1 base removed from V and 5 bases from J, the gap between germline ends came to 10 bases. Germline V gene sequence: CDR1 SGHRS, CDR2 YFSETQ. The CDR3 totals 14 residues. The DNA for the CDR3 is TGCGCCAGCAGCTTGACAACTCCTGACAATGAGCAGTTCTTC. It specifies CASSLTTPDNEQFF.

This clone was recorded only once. Here the CDR3 reads CASSLKGGGGYTF. The CDR3 DNA reads as TGTGCCAGCAGCCTTAAAGGGGGTGGCGGCTACACCTTC. The J gene is TRBJ1-2, the V gene TRBV11-2, with D perhaps TRBD1 (6 bases). V was pared by 5 bases and J by 8 bases, with 15 bases between. CDR1 and CDR2 from the germline V gene are SGHAT and FQNNGV. The CDR3 spans 13 residues. Together with reference TRBV11-2 and TRBJ1-2, the CDR3 gives the full variable domain: EAGVAQSPRYKIIEKRQSVAFWCNPISGHATLYWYQQILGQGPKLLIQFQNNGVVDDSQLPKDRFSAERLKGVDSTLKIQPAKLEDSAVYLCASSLKGGGGYTFGSGTRLTVV.

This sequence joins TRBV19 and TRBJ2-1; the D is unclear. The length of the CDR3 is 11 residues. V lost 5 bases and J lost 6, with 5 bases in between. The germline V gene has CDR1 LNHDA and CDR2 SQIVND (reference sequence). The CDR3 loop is CASSLGNEQFF. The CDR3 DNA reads TGTGCCAGTAGTTTAGGCAATGAGCAGTTCTTC.

In nucleotides, the CDR3 is TGCGCCAGCAGCTTTGACAGAGCCTACAATGAGCAGTTCTTC. The encoded protein is CASSFDRAYNEQFF. V and J are TRBV5-1 and TRBJ2-1; TRBD1 is a possible D gene (5 bases). The V end lost 2 bases, the J end lost 2 bases, and 8 bases lay between the germline ends. The CDR3 spans 14 residues. Germline CDR1 and CDR2: SGHRS and YFSETQ.

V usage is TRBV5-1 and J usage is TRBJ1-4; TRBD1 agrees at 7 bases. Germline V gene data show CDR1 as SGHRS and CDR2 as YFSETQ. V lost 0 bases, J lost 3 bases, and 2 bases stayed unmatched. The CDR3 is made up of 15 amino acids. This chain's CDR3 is CASSLGDRSNEKLFF. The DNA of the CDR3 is TGCGCCAGCAGCTTGGGGGACAGATCTAATGAAAAACTGTTTTTT.

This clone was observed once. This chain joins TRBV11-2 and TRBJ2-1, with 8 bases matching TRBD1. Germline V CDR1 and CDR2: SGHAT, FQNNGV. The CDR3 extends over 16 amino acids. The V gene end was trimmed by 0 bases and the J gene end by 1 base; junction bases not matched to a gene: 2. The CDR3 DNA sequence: TGTGCCAGCAGCTTAGAGGACAGGGCATCCTACAATGAGCAGTTCTTC. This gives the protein CASSLEDRASYNEQFF. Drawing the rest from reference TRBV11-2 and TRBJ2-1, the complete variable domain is EAGVAQSPRYKIIEKRQSVAFWCNPISGHATLYWYQQILGQGPKLLIQFQNNGVVDDSQLPKDRFSAERLKGVDSTLKIQPAKLEDSAVYLCASSLEDRASYNEQFFGPGTRLTVL.

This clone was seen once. The CDR3 nucleotides read TGCGCCAGCAGCCAAGAAGTGAGCGGGATGGCCAAAAACATTCAGTACTTC. The encoded protein is CASSQEVSGMAKNIQYF. J is TRBJ2-4 and V is TRBV4-3; TRBD2 matches at 7 bases. The CDR3 consists of 17 residues. CDR1 LGHNA and CDR2 YSLEER come from the germline V gene. The J segment lost 1 base and the V segment lost 0 bases, leaving 6 bases of the junction unmatched.

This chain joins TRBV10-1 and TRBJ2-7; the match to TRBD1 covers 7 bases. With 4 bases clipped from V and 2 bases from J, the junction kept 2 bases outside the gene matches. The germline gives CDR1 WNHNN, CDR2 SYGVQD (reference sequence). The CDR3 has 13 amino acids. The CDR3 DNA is TGCGCCAGCAGTGGACAGGGACCCTACGAGCAGTACTTC. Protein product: CASSGQGPYEQYF.

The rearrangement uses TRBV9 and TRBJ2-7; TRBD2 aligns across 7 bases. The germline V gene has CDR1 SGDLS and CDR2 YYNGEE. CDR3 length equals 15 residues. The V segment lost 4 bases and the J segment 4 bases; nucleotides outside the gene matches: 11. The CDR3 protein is CASSPGGYGVYEQYF. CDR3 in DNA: TGTGCCAGCAGCCCCGGGGGGTACGGAGTGTACGAGCAGTACTTC.

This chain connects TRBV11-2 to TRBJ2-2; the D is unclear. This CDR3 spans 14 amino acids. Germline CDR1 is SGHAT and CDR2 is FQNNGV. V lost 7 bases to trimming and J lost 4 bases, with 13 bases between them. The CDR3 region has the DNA TGTGCCAGCACCGACCGAAGGGCCACCGGGGAGCTGTTTTTT. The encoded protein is CASTDRRATGELFF.

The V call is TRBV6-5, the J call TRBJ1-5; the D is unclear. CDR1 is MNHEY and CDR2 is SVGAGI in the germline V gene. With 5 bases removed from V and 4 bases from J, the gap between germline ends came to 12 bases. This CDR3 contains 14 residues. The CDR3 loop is CASSRVFGNQPQHF. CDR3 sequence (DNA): TGTGCCAGCAGTAGGGTATTTGGGAATCAGCCCCAGCATTTT.

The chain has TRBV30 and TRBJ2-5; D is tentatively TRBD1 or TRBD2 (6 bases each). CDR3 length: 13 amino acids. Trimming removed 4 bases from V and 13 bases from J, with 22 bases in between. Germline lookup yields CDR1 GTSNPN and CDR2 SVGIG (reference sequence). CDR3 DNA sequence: TGTGCCTGGACTGTAGGGGGACTCCGCCAGCCGTACTTC. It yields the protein CAWTVGGLRQPYF.

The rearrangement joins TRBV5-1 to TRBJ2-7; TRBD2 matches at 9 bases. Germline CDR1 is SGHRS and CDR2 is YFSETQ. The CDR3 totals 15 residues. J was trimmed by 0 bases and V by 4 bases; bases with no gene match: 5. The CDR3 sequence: CASSISGGLSYEQYF. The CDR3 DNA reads TGCGCCAGCAGCATTAGCGGGGGCCTCTCCTACGAGCAGTACTTC.